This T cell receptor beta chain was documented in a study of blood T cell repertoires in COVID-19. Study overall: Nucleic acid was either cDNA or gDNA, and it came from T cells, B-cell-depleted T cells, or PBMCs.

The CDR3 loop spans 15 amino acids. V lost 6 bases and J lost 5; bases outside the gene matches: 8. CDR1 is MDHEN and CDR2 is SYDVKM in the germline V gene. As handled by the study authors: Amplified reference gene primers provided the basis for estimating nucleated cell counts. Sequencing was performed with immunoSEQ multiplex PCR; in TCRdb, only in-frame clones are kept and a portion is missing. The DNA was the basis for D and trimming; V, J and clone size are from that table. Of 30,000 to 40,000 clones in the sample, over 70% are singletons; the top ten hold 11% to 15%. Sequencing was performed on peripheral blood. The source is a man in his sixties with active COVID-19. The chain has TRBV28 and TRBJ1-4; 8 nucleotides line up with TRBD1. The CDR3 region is CASSYDRGPNEKLFF. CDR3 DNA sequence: TGTGCCAGCAGCTATGACAGGGGTCCCAATGAAAAACTGTTTTTT.